This TCR beta chain was retrieved from a study of cytomegalovirus exposure and HLA in healthy donors. Study overall: Of the donors genotyped, approximately 410 in all, 65% to 90% fell in the Caucasian-associated ancestry cluster.

Vbeta (60) and Jbeta (13) primers were used in the PCR. TCRdb keeps only in-frame clones here, not all; method: immunoSEQ multiplex PCR. The sample contains 85,000 to 100,000 clones, around 80% of which appear only once. The CDR3 has 14 amino acids. Trimming took 0 bases from V and 5 from J, leaving 11 bases between them. Germline CDR1 is SGHDT and CDR2 is YYEEEE. The sample comprised PBMCs. This clonotype was sampled from a man younger than 45 in good health and CMV-seronegative. The chain links TRBV5-6 to TRBJ2-5; D perhaps matches TRBD1 (5 bases). Here the CDR3 reads CASSLEGVGETQYF. DNA for the CDR3: TGTGCCAGCAGCTTGGAAGGGGTGGGGGAGACCCAGTACTTC. Full variable domain (outside the CDR3, taken from reference TRBV5-6 and TRBJ2-5): DAGVTQSPTHLIKTRGQQVTLRCSPKSGHDTVSWYQQALGQGPQFIFQYYEEEERQRGNFPDRFSGHQFPNYSSELNVNALLLGDSALYLCASSLEGVGETQYFGPGTRLLVL.